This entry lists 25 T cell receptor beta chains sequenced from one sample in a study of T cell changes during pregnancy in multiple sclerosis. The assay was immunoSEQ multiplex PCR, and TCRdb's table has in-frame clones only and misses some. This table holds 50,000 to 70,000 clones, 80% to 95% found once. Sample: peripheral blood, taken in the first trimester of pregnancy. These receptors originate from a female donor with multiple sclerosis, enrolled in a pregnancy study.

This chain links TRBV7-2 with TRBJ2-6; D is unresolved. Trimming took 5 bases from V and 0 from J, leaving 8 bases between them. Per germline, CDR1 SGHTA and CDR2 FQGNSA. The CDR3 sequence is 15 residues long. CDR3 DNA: TGTGCCAGCAGCCCCCCCAGCTCTGGGGCCAACGTCCTGACTTTC. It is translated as CASSPPSSGANVLTF.

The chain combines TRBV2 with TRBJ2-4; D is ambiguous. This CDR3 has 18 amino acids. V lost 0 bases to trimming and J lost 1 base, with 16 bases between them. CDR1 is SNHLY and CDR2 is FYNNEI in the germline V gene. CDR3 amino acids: CASSEALPRSKAKNIQYF. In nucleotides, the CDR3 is TGTGCCAGCAGTGAAGCGCTTCCTAGGAGTAAGGCCAAAAACATTCAGTACTTC.

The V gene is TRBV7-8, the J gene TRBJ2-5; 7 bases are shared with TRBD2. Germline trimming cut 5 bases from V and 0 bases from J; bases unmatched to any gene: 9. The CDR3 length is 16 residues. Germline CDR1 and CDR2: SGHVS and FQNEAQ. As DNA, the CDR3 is TGTGCCAGCAGCCCTGGGACTACCGCGTACCAAGAGACCCAGTACTTC. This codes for CASSPGTTAYQETQYF.

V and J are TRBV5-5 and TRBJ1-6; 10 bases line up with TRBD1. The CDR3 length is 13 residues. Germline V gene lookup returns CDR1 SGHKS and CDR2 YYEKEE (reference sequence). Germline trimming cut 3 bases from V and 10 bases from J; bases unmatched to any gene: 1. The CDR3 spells CASSWDRGSPLHF. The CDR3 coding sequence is TGTGCCAGCAGCTGGGACAGGGGCTCACCCCTCCACTTT.

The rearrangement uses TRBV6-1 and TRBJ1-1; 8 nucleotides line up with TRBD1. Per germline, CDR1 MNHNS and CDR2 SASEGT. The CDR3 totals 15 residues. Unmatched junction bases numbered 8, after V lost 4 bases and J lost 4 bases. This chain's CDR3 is CASSVDRGRGTEAFF. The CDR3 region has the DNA TGTGCCAGCAGTGTCGACAGGGGTCGGGGCACTGAAGCTTTCTTT.

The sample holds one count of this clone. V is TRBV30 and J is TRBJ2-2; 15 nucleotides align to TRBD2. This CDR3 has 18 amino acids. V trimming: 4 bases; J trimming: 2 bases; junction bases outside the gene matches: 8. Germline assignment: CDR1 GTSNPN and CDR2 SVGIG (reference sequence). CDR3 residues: CAWNRGLAGGFNTGELFF. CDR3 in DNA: TGTGCCTGGAATAGGGGACTAGCGGGGGGATTTAACACCGGGGAGCTGTTTTTT.

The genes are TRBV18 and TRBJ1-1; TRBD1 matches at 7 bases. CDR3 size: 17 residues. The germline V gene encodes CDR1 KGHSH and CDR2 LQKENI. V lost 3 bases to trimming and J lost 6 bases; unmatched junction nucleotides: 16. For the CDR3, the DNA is TGTGCCAGCTCACCTACGACAGGGATCGGTGGTGGTTCTGAAGCTTTCTTT. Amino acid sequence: CASSPTTGIGGGSEAFF.

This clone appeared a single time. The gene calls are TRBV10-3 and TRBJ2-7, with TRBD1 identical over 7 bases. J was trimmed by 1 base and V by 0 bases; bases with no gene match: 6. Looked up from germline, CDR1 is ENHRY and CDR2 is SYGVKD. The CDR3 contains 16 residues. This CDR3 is CAISESPGGTSYEQYF. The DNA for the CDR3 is TGTGCCATCAGTGAGTCGCCAGGGGGTACTTCCTACGAGCAGTACTTC.

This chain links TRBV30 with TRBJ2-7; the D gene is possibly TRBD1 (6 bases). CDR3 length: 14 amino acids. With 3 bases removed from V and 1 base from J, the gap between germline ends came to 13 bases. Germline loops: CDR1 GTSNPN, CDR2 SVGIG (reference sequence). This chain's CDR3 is CAWRGRGGSYEQYF. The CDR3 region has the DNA TGTGCCTGGAGGGGACGAGGGGGTTCCTACGAGCAGTACTTC.

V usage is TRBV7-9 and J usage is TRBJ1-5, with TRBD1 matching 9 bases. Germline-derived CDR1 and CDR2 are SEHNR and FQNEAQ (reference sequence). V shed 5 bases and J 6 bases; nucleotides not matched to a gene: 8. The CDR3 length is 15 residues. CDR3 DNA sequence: TGTGCCAGCAGCCAACAGGGGGCATCTTTTCAGCCCCAGCATTTT. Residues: CASSQQGASFQPQHF.

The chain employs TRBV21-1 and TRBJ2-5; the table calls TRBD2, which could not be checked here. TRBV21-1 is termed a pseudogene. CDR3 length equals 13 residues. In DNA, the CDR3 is TGTGCCAGCCTGAGGTCTAGGGAGGAGACCCAGTACTTC. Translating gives CASLRSREETQYF.

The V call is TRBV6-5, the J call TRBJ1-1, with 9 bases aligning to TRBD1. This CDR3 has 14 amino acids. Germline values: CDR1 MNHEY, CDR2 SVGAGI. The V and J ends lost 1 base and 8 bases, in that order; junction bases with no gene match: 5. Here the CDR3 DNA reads TGTGCCAGCAGTTACTTCACAGGACAGGGGGAAGCTTTCTTT. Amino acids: CASSYFTGQGEAFF.

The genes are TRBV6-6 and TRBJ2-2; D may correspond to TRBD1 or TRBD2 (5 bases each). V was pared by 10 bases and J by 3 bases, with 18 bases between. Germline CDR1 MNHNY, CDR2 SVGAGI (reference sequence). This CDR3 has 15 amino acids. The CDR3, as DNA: TGTGCCACCAGGGCGGGTGATATCGACACCGGGGAGCTGTTTTTT. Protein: CATRAGDIDTGELFF.

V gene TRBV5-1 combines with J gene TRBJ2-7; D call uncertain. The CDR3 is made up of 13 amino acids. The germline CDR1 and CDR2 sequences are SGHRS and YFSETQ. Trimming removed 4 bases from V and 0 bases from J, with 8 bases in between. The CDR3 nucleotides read TGCGCCAGCAGCAAGACAAACTCCTACGAGCAGTACTTC. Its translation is CASSKTNSYEQYF.

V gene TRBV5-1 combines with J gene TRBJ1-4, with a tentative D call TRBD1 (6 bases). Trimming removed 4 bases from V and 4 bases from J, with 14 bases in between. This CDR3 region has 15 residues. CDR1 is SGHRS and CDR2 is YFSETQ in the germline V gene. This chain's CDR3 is CASSPVGAGNEKLFF. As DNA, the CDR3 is TGCGCCAGCAGCCCCGTGGGGGCGGGTAATGAAAAACTGTTTTTT.

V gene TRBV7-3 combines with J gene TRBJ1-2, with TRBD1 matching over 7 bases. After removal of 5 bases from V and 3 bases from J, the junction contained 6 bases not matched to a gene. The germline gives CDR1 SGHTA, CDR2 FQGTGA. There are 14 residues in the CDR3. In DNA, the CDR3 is TGTGCCAGCAGCAGGACAGGATTCGACTATGGCTACACCTTC. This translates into CASSRTGFDYGYTF.

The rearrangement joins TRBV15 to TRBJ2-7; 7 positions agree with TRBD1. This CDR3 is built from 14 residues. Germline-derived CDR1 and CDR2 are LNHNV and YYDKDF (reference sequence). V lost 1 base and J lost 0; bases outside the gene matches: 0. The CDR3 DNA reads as TGTGCCACCAGCAGAGGGGACAGCTCCTACGAGCAGTACTTC. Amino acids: CATSRGDSSYEQYF.

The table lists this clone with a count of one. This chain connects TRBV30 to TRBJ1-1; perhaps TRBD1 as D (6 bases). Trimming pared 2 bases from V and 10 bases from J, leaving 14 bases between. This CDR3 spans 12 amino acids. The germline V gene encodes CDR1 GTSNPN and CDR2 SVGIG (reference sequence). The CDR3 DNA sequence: TGTGCCTGGAGTACGGTCGCAGGGGCAGCTTTCTTT. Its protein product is CAWSTVAGAAFF.

For the CDR3, the DNA is TGCGCCAGCAGCCAAGAGGGCGGGGGGAACACTGAAGCTTTCTTT. Residues: CASSQEGGGNTEAFF. The chain is built from TRBV4-1 and TRBJ1-1; weak D call: TRBD1 (5 bases). Germline CDR1 and CDR2: MGHRA and YSYEKL. This CDR3 region has 15 residues. V lost 0 bases to trimming and J lost 1 base, with 9 bases between them.

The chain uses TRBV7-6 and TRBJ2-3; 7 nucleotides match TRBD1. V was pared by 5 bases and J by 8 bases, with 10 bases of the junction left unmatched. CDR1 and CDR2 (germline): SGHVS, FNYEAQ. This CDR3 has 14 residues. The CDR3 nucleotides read TGTGCCAGCAGCCAACCGGGACAGCCCGCTACGCAGTATTTT. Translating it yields CASSQPGQPATQYF. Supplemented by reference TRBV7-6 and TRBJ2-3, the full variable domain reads GAGVSQSPRYKVTKRGQDVALRCDPISGHVSLYWYRQALGQGPEFLTYFNYEAQQDKSGLPNDRFSAERPEGSISTLTIQRTEQRDSAMYRCASSQPGQPATQYFGPGTRLTVL.

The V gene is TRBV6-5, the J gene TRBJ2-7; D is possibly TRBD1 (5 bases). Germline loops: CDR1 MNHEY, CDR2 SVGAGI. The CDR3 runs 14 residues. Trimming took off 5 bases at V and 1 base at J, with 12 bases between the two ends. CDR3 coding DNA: TGTGCCAGCAGTAAATTGGACAAGTCCTACGAGCAGTACTTC. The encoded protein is CASSKLDKSYEQYF.

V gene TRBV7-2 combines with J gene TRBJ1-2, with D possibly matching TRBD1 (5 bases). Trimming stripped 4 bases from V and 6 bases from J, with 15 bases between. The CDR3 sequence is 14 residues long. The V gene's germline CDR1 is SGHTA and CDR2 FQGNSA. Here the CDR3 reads CASSYRARENGYTF. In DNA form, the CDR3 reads TGTGCCAGCAGCTACCGGGCCAGGGAAAATGGCTACACCTTC. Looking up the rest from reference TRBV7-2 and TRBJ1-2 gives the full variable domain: GAGVSQSPSNKVTEKGKDVELRCDPISGHTALYWYRQSLGQGLEFLIYFQGNSAPDKSGLPSDRFSAERTGGSVSTLTIQRTQQEDSAVYLCASSYRARENGYTFGSGTRLTVV.

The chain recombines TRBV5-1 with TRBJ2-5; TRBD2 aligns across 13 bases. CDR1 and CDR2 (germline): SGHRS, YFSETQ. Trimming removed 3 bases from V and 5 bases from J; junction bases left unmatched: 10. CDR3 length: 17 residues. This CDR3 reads CASSYGLAGATGETQYF. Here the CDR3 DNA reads TGCGCCAGCAGCTACGGACTAGCGGGGGCCACCGGGGAGACCCAGTACTTC.

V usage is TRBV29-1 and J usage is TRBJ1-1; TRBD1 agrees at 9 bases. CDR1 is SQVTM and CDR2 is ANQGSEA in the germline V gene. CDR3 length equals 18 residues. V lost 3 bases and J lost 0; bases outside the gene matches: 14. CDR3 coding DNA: TGCAGCGTTGAGAAATGGAGGAGGACAGGGGTCATGAACACTGAAGCTTTCTTT. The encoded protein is CSVEKWRRTGVMNTEAFF. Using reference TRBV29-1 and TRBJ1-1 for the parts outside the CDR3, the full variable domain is SAVISQKPSRDICQRGTSLTIQCQVDSQVTMMFWYRQQPGQSLTLIATANQGSEATYESGFVIDKFPISRPNLTFSTLTVSNMSPEDSSIYLCSVEKWRRTGVMNTEAFFGQGTRLTVV.

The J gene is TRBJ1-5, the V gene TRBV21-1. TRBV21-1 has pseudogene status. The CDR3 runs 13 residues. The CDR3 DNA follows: TGTGCCAGCAGCAAAGTCTCGAATCAGCCCCAGCATTTT. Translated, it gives CASSKVSNQPQHF.